This entry lists 23 T cell receptor beta chains sequenced from one sample in a study of Ad26.COV2.S vaccination and SARS-CoV-2 variants. Treatment reported: around 19 received Ad26.COV2.S at low or high dose, single or two shots; roughly five received placebo; per-sample allocation not given. Specimens were obtained on day 63 following the first vaccine or placebo injection. The data were produced by immunoSEQ multiplex PCR, yet TCRdb's version contains in-frame clones alone and is incomplete. The sample shows about 480,000 clones, approximately 88% of them seen only once. The sequences come from peripheral blood, collected in a trial of Ad26.COV2.S vaccine versus placebo. These receptors were obtained from a person aged 18-65 years who received the Ad26.COV2.S COVID-19 vaccine or a placebo.

The V call is TRBV19, the J call TRBJ1-5; 9 positions agree with TRBD1. The length of the CDR3 is 17 residues. Germline CDR1 reads LNHDA; CDR2 reads SQIVND (reference sequence). V lost 4 bases and J lost 0; bases outside the gene matches: 7. This CDR3 is CASSTRDRAYSNQPQHF. The CDR3 DNA follows: TGTGCCAGTAGTACCCGGGACAGGGCCTATAGCAATCAGCCCCAGCATTTT.

V and J are TRBV7-8 and TRBJ1-2; 7 bases align to TRBD1. V was pared by 4 bases and J by 1 base, with 18 bases of the junction left unmatched. The CDR3 loop spans 19 amino acids. In germline, CDR1 is SGHVS, CDR2 FQNEAQ. CDR3 nucleotide sequence: TGTGCCAGCAGCTCGAGATTGAGAACGACAGGGCATATTAACTATGGCTACACCTTC. Residues: CASSSRLRTTGHINYGYTF.

Only one count was recorded for this clone. The chain combines TRBV11-2 with TRBJ2-6; possibly TRBD2 for D (5 bases). Germline CDR1 is SGHAT and CDR2 is FQNNGV. The CDR3 has 14 residues. Trimming cost V 3 bases and J 2 bases, with 5 bases left between them. The chain's CDR3 is CASSFGAGANVLTF. In nucleotides, the CDR3 is TGTGCCAGCAGCTTCGGGGCTGGGGCCAACGTCCTGACTTTC.

A single count supports this clone. The J gene is TRBJ2-5, the V gene TRBV5-4; D is undetermined. Trimming took 0 bases from V and 4 from J, leaving 7 bases between them. This CDR3 spans 13 amino acids. CDR1 is SGHNT, CDR2 YYREEE, per germline (reference sequence). CDR3 region: CASSLVGRETQYF. In nucleotides, the CDR3 is TGTGCCAGCAGCTTGGTAGGTCGAGAGACCCAGTACTTC.

The chain carries TRBV12-3 or TRBV12-4 and TRBJ2-3; the D gene is possibly TRBD1 (5 bases). Deletions cut 5 bases from V and 9 bases from J, with 15 bases between. There are 13 residues in the CDR3. The CDR3 DNA sequence: TGTGCCAGCAGTAACCCTGGGTCAGGGACGCAGTATTTT. It codes for CASSNPGSGTQYF.

The chain joins TRBV6-1 to TRBJ2-2; D is possibly TRBD2 (6 bases). The CDR3 runs to 16 residues. V shed 1 base and J shed 4 bases, with 13 bases lying between them. Germline CDR1 is MNHNS and CDR2 is SASEGT. The CDR3 nucleotides read TGTGCCAGCAGTGAAGGGAGGGGTCAATTCACCGGGGAGCTGTTTTTT. It yields the protein CASSEGRGQFTGELFF.

V is TRBV7-9 and J is TRBJ1-3; TRBD1 aligns across 9 bases. The CDR3 loop spans 15 amino acids. Unmatched junction bases numbered 6, after V lost 5 bases and J lost 4 bases. Germline lookup yields CDR1 SEHNR and CDR2 FQNEAQ (reference sequence). DNA of the CDR3: TGTGCCAGCAGCCAGACAGGGGGGTCAGGAAACACCATATATTTT. This encodes CASSQTGGSGNTIYF.

This clone was seen only once. The rearrangement joins TRBV12-1 to TRBJ2-7; TRBD2 is the table's D call, not checked against the DNA. TRBV12-1 is a pseudogene. The CDR3 contains 12 residues. The CDR3 nucleotides are TGTGCCAGCAGCTTTTATGTCTACGAGCAGTACTTC. It encodes CASSFYVYEQYF.

The chain carries TRBV30 and TRBJ1-1; weak D call: TRBD1 (5 bases). The CDR3 contains 11 residues. V lost 3 bases and J lost 9, with 11 bases in between. Per germline, CDR1 GTSNPN and CDR2 SVGIG (reference sequence). CDR3 region: CAWSGGEKAFF. In DNA form, the CDR3 reads TGTGCCTGGAGCGGGGGGGAGAAAGCTTTCTTT.

Worth noting for this clone: One end of the junction is discordant with germline, which a read error may explain. The same CDR3 can be traced to other DNA sequences in this sample. The V call is TRBV4-2, the J call TRBJ2-2, with D possibly TRBD2 on 6 matching bases. The CDR3 has 15 amino acids. Per germline, CDR1 LGHNA and CDR2 YNFKEQ. The CDR3 spells CASSQGREDTGELFF. DNA of the CDR3: TGTGCCAGCAGCCAAGGCAGGGAGGACACCGGGGAGTTGTTTTTT.

The rearrangement links TRBV2 to TRBJ2-2; a weak D match, TRBD1 (6 bases). Germline-derived CDR1 and CDR2 are SNHLY and FYNNEI. Trimming removed 3 bases at V and 0 bases at J, with 8 bases between. The CDR3 sequence is 15 residues long. In nucleotides, the CDR3 is TGTGCCAGCAGTGACGGGACACCGAACACCGGGGAGCTGTTTTTT. Residues: CASSDGTPNTGELFF. The entire variable domain, with the rest obtained from reference TRBV2 and TRBJ2-2, is as follows: EPEVTQTPSHQVTQMGQEVILRCVPISNHLYFYWYRQILGQKVEFLVSFYNNEISEKSEIFDDQFSVERPDGSNFTLKIRSTKLEDSAMYFCASSDGTPNTGELFFGEGSRLTVL.

This chain uses TRBV5-1 with TRBJ2-3; TRBD1 is a possible D gene (5 bases). The germline V gene has CDR1 SGHRS and CDR2 YFSETQ. The length of the CDR3 is 13 residues. The germline V and J ends were trimmed by 4 bases and 1 base, with 7 bases remaining between them. CDR3 residues: CASSQGGTDTQYF. CDR3 bases: TGCGCCAGCAGCCAAGGGGGCACAGATACGCAGTATTTT.

This clone was seen a single time. This same CDR3 is encoded by further DNA sequences in the sample. This chain links TRBV19 with TRBJ2-1; possible D gene TRBD2, 5 bases. Trimming took off 3 bases at V and 10 bases at J, with 7 bases between the two ends. CDR1 and CDR2 (germline): LNHDA, SQIVND (reference sequence). CDR3 length: 11 residues. CDR3 bases: TGTGCCAGTAGTATTTCGGGGGAGCAGTTCTTC. Amino acids: CASSISGEQFF.

This rearrangement joins TRBV12-3 or TRBV12-4 to TRBJ2-5; D possibly corresponds to TRBD2 (6 bases). Trimming removed 7 bases at V and 3 bases at J, with 12 bases between. The CDR3 length is 13 residues. In DNA form, the CDR3 reads TGTGCCAGCATTCGCGGGACTGAAGAGACCCAGTACTTC. It codes for CASIRGTEETQYF.

This clone was counted a few times. The chain links TRBV5-1 to TRBJ1-2, with a weak D call TRBD1 (6 bases). Trimming took off 0 bases at V and 4 bases at J, with 13 bases between the two ends. Germline lookup yields CDR1 SGHRS and CDR2 YFSETQ. The CDR3 spans 15 residues. The CDR3 DNA sequence: TGCGCCAGCAGCTTGGAGGGACACGGGTCCTATGGCTACACCTTC. Translated, it gives CASSLEGHGSYGYTF. Looking up the rest from reference TRBV5-1 and TRBJ1-2 gives the full variable domain: KAGVTQTPRYLIKTRGQQVTLSCSPISGHRSVSWYQQTPGQGLQFLFEYFSETQRNKGNFPGRFSGRQFSNSRSEMNVSTLELGDSALYLCASSLEGHGSYGYTFGSGTRLTVV.

The gene calls are TRBV28 and TRBJ2-7; D is uncertain. This CDR3 region has 12 residues. Trimming stripped 6 bases from V and 5 bases from J, with 11 bases between. The germline V gene has CDR1 MDHEN and CDR2 SYDVKM. CDR3 amino acids: CASSLAPHEQYF. CDR3 DNA sequence: TGTGCCAGCAGCCTCGCCCCCCACGAGCAGTACTTC. Full variable domain (remainder filled in from reference TRBV28 and TRBJ2-7): DVKVTQSSRYLVKRTGEKVFLECVQDMDHENMFWYRQDPGLGLRLIYFSYDVKMKEKGDIPEGYSVSREKKERFSLILESASTNQTSMYLCASSLAPHEQYFGPGTRLTVT.

The gene calls are TRBV11-2 and TRBJ2-1, with 8 bases that match TRBD2. V shed 3 bases, J shed 6 bases, and the junction held 7 bases outside the gene matches. Germline V gives CDR1 SGHAT, CDR2 FQNNGV. CDR3 size: 15 residues. CDR3 sequence: CASSLFGRAGNEQFF. DNA of the CDR3: TGTGCCAGCAGCTTGTTCGGGAGGGCGGGCAATGAGCAGTTCTTC.

The chain employs TRBV5-6 and TRBJ1-4; unclear D gene. CDR1 is SGHDT, CDR2 YYEEEE, per germline. CDR3 length: 13 amino acids. V shed 2 bases and J shed 8 bases, with 10 bases lying between them. CDR3 sequence reads: CASSFSQAEKLFF. The CDR3 region has the DNA TGTGCCAGCAGCTTTAGTCAGGCCGAAAAACTGTTTTTT.

The chain links TRBV7-2 to TRBJ2-2; the D is unclear. Germline V gene data show CDR1 as SGHTA and CDR2 as FQGNSA. This CDR3 has 12 amino acids. V lost 6 bases, J lost 5 bases, and 7 bases lay in between. The CDR3 protein is CASRAQTGELFF. Here the CDR3 DNA reads TGTGCCAGCAGAGCACAAACCGGGGAGCTGTTTTTT.

The CDR3 DNA follows: TGTGCCAGCTCACCACCTGCAGGGACCAAAAACATTCAGTACTTC. This encodes CASSPPAGTKNIQYF. The chain carries TRBV18 and TRBJ2-4, with D possibly being TRBD1 (5 bases). Germline assignment: CDR1 KGHSH and CDR2 LQKENI. Between the trimmed V and J ends, which lost 0 bases and 2 bases, there was a span of 8 bases. This CDR3 comprises 15 residues.

The rearrangement uses TRBV7-2 and TRBJ1-6; D gene unclear. Germline-derived CDR1 and CDR2 are SGHTA and FQGNSA. Trimming cost V 4 bases and J 9 bases, with 16 bases left between them. The CDR3 totals 15 residues. This chain's CDR3 is CASSSKEGLGSPLHF. The DNA of the CDR3 is TGTGCCAGCAGCTCAAAGGAGGGTTTAGGTTCACCCCTCCACTTT.

The chain joins TRBV19 to TRBJ2-3, with unresolved D. The V gene lost 3 bases and the J gene lost 2 bases, with 9 bases spanning the gap. Germline loops: CDR1 LNHDA, CDR2 SQIVND (reference sequence). The CDR3 has 14 residues. CDR3 amino acids: CASSISALTDTQYF. The CDR3 region has the DNA TGTGCCAGTAGTATTTCGGCCCTCACAGATACGCAGTATTTT.

This chain connects TRBV6-1 to TRBJ2-7; tentatively, D is TRBD2 (6 bases). The CDR3 is 14 amino acids. Deletions cut 0 bases from V and 2 bases from J, with 8 bases between. Germline V CDR1 and CDR2: MNHNS, SASEGT. CDR3 sequence reads: CASSEARGTYEQYF. For the CDR3, the DNA is TGTGCCAGCAGTGAAGCGCGGGGAACCTACGAGCAGTACTTC.